Below, one T cell receptor (beta chain) is given with its context. Per the germline V gene, CDR1 is LGHDT and CDR2 is YNNKEL (reference sequence). CDR3 length: 15 residues. J lost 4 bases, V lost 4 bases, and 6 bases had no gene match. As originally analysed: Counts of nucleated cells, estimated from reference gene primer amplification, were obtained. Using immunoSEQ multiplex PCR, the repertoire was profiled, and TCRdb retains in-frame clones only, with some absent. V and J calls and clone size are given by that table; D and trimming were obtained from the DNA. The data hold 400,000 to 450,000 clones, with 70% to 90% observed a single time. This specimen belongs to a study of blood T cell repertoires in COVID-19. The overall study: Sites across the United States, Italy and Spain contributed samples from acute and convalescent COVID-19. PBMCs, B-cell-depleted T cells, or T cells provided the cDNA or gDNA that made up the material.

It was during active infection that Seattle patients were enrolled and then longitudinally followed. What was sequenced was peripheral blood. The V gene is TRBV3-1 (or the pseudogene TRBV3-2), the J gene TRBJ2-7, with 11 bases aligning to TRBD2. The clonotype comes from a woman between 45 and 65 years old with COVID-19, enrolled during active disease. CDR3 in amino acids: CASSPLAGGGYEQYF. The DNA for the CDR3 is TGTGCCAGCAGCCCGCTAGCGGGGGGTGGGTACGAGCAGTACTTC.